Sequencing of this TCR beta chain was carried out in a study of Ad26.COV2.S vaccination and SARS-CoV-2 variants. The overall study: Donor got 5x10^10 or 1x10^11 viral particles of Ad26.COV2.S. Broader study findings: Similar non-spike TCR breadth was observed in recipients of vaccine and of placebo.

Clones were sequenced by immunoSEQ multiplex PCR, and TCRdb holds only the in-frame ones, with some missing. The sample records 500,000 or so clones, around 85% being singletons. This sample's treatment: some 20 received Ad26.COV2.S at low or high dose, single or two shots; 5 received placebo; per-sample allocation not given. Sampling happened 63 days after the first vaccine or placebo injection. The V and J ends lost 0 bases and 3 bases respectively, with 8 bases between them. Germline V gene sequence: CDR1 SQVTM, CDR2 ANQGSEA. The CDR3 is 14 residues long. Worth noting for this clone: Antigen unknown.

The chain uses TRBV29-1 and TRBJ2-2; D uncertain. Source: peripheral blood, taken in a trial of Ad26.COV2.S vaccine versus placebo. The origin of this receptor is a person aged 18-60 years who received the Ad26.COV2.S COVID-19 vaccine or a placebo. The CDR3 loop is CSVEDPPDTGELFF. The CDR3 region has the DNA TGCAGCGTTGAAGATCCCCCAGACACCGGGGAGCTGTTTTTT.